This TCR beta chain was recovered during a study of blood T cell repertoires in COVID-19. Some clones are missing from TCRdb's copy, which holds only in-frame ones; the method was immunoSEQ multiplex PCR. The sample yields about 83,000 clones, 80% to 90% seen once. Germline-derived CDR1 and CDR2 are SEHNR and FQNEAQ (reference sequence). The CDR3 runs to 15 residues. The germline V and J ends were trimmed by 5 bases and 5 bases, with 18 bases remaining between them. The specimen was peripheral blood. The receptor was derived from a woman older than 75 with acute or convalescent COVID-19. The J gene is TRBJ2-5, the V gene TRBV7-9; weak D call: TRBD1 (6 bases). CDR3 DNA: TGTGCCAGCAGCGAAGGGGTTGGGGGCGTTGAGACCCAGTACTTC. Protein sequence: CASSEGVGGVETQYF.